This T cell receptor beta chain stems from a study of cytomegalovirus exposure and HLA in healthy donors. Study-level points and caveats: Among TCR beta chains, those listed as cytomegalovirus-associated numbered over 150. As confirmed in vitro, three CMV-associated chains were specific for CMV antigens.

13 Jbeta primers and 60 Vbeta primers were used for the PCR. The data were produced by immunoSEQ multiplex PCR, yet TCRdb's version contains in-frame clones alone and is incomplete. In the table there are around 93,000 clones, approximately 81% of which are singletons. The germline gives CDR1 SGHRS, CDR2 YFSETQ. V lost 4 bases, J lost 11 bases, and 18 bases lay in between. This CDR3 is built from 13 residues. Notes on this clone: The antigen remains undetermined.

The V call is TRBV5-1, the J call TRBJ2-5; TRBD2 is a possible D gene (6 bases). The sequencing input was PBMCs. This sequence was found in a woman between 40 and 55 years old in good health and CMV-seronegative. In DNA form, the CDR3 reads TGCGCCAGCAGCGGGGGATCTGGGGAGGAGCAGTACTTC. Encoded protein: CASSGGSGEEQYF.